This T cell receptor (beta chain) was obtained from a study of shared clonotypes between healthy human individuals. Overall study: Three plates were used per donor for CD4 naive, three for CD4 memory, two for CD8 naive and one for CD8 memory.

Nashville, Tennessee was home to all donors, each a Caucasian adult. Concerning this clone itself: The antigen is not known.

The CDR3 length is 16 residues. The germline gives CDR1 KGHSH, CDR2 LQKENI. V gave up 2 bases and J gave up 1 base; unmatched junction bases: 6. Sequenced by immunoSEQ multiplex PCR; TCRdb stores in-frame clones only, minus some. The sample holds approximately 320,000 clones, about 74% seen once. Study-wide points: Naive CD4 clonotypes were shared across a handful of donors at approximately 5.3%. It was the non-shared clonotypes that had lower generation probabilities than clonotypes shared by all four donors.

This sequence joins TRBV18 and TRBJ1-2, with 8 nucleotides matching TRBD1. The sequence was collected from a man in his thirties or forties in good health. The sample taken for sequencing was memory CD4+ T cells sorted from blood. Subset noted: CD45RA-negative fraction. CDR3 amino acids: CASSPYRTGNNYGYTF. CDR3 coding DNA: TGTGCCAGCTCACCATATAGGACAGGGAATAACTATGGCTACACCTTC.